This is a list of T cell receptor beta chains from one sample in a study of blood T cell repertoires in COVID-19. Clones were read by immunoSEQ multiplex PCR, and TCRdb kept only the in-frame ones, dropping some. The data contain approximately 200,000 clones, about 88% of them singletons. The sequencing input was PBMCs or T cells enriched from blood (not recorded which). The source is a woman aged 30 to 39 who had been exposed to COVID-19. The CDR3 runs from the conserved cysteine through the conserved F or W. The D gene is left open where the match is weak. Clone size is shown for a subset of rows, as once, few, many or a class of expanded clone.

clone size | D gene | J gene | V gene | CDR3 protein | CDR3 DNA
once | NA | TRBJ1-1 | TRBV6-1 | CASSDRDSATLNTEAFF | TGTGCCAGCAGTGACCGGGACTCCGCGACTTTAAACACTGAAGCTTTCTTT
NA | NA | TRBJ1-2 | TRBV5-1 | CASGQAQGILDGYTF | TGCGCCAGCGGGCAGGCCCAGGGGATCTTGGATGGCTACACCTTC
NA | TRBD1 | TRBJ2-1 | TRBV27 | CASSFYRDRVYEQFF | TGTGCCAGCAGTTTTTACCGGGACAGGGTGTACGAGCAGTTCTTC
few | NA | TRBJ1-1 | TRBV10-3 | CAIRASDRVNTEAFF | TGTGCCATCAGGGCCTCCGACAGAGTGAACACTGAAGCTTTCTTT
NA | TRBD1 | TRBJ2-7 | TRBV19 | CASSPDRDLYEQYF | TGTGCCAGTAGCCCGGACAGGGATCTCTACGAGCAGTACTTC
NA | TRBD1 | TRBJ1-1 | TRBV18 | CASSPPLTGVMNTEAFF | TGTGCCAGCTCACCACCGTTAACAGGGGTTATGAACACTGAAGCTTTCTTT
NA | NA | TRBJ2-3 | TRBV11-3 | CASSLDGGSPSADTQYF | TGTGCCAGCAGCTTAGATGGGGGCAGCCCGAGCGCAGATACGCAGTATTTT
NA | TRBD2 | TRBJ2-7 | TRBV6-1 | CASSEAFGGIHPFEQYF | TGTGCCAGCAGTGAAGCATTCGGGGGGATCCATCCCTTCGAGCAGTACTTC
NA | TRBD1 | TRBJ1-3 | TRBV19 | CASSTGAIGNTIYF | TGTGCCAGTAGCACAGGGGCGATTGGAAACACCATATATTTT
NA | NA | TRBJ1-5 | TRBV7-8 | CASSLGRDNLIQNSNQPQHF | TGTGCCAGCAGCTTAGGTAGAGACAACCTTATACAAAATAGCAATCAGCCCCAGCATTTT
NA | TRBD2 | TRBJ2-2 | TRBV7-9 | CASSFSSGAGELFF | TGTGCCAGCAGCTTTTCTAGCGGGGCCGGGGAGCTGTTTTTT
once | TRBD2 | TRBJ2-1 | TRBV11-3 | CASSLVLAGLHSYNEQFF | TGTGCCAGCAGCTTAGTCCTAGCGGGCCTCCATAGTTACAATGAGCAGTTCTTC
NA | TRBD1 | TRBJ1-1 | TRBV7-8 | CASSFHRGMNTEAFF | TGTGCCAGCAGCTTCCACAGGGGGATGAACACTGAAGCTTTCTTT
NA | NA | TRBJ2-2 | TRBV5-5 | CASSPDWSAGELFF | TGTGCCAGCAGCCCAGACTGGTCGGCCGGGGAGCTGTTTTTT
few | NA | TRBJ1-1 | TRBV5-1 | CASSLKVSGGNTEAFF | TGCGCCAGCAGCTTGAAAGTTTCGGGGGGAAACACTGAAGCTTTCTTT
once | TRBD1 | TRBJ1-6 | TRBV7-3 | CASSSGQSHSPLHF | TGTGCCAGCAGCTCGGGACAGTCTCACTCACCCCTCCACTTT
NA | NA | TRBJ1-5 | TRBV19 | CASKQGVGNQPQHF | TGTGCCAGTAAGCAGGGTGTGGGCAATCAGCCCCAGCATTTT
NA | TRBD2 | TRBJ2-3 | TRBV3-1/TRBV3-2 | CASSQGAGAHTDTQYF | TGTGCCAGCAGCCAAGGAGCGGGGGCCCACACAGATACGCAGTATTTT
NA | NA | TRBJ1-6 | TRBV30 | CAWRQAGASYNSPLHF | TGTGCCTGGAGACAAGCAGGGGCTTCCTATAATTCACCCCTCCACTTT
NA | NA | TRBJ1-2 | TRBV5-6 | CASSRNPENYGYTF | TGTGCCAGCAGCCGAAACCCCGAGAACTATGGCTACACCTTC
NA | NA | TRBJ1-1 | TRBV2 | CASSESGDTEAFF | TGTGCCAGCAGTGAATCAGGGGACACTGAAGCTTTCTTT
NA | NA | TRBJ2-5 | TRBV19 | CASSQTSSQQTQYF | TGTGCCAGTAGTCAGACTTCTTCCCAACAGACCCAGTACTTC
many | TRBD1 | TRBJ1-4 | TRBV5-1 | CASSPGQGQLEKLFF | TGCGCCAGCAGCCCCGGACAGGGTCAATTAGAAAAACTGTTTTTT
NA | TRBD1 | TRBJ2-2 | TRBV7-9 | CASSLLKQGGPGELFF | TGTGCCAGCAGCTTATTGAAACAGGGGGGTCCCGGGGAGCTGTTTTTT
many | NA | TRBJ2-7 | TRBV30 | CAWSLVGYEQYF | TGTGCCTGGAGTCTCGTCGGCTACGAGCAGTACTTC
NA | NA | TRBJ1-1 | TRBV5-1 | CASRETGENTEAFF | TGCGCCAGCAGGGAGACAGGTGAGAACACTGAAGCTTTCTTT
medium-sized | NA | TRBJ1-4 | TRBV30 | CACEGVERFNEKLFF | TGTGCCTGCGAGGGGGTGGAGAGGTTTAATGAAAAACTGTTTTTT
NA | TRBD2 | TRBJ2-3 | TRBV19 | CASSILSSGTYTDTQYF | TGTGCCAGTAGTATATTGTCTAGCGGGACTTACACAGATACGCAGTATTTT
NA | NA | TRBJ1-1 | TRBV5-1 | CASSLSPTGSNTEAFF | TGCGCCAGCAGCCTATCACCGACAGGTTCTAACACTGAAGCTTTCTTT
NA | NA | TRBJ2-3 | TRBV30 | CAWSLGTSTDTQYF | TGTGCCTGGAGTTTAGGGACTAGCACAGATACGCAGTATTTT
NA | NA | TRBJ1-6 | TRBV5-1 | CASSVTGGSGNSPLHF | TGCGCCAGCAGCGTGACTGGGGGCAGTGGGAATTCACCCCTCCACTTT
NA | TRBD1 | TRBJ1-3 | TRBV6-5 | CASSYRGTGANTIYF | TGTGCCAGCAGTTACCGTGGGACAGGGGCAAACACCATATATTTT
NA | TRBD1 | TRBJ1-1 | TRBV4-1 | CASSLASDRGEAFF | TGCGCCAGCAGCCTGGCCTCGGACAGGGGGGAAGCTTTCTTT
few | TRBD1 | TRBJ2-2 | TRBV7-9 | CATQGQVAAGELFF | TGTGCCACCCAGGGACAGGTGGCGGCCGGGGAGCTGTTTTTT
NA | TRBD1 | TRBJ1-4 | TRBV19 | CASSMTGDEKLFF | TGTGCCAGTAGTATGACAGGGGATGAAAAACTGTTTTTT
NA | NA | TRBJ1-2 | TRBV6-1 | CASSELTDLFGYTF | TGTGCCAGCAGTGAATTGACAGACCTCTTTGGCTACACCTTC
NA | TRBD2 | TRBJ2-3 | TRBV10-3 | CAINPSGGAPADTQYF | TGTGCCATCAACCCTAGCGGGGGGGCGCCGGCAGATACGCAGTATTTT
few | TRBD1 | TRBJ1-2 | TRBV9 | CASSPRTGANYGYTF | TGTGCCAGCAGCCCCCGGACAGGGGCTAACTATGGCTACACCTTC
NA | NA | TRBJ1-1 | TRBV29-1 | CSAAAGAGEAFF | TGCAGCGCGGCGGCGGGGGCCGGTGAAGCTTTCTTT
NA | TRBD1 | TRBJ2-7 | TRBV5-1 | CASSWGTGVEQYF | TGCGCCAGCAGCTGGGGGACAGGGGTTGAGCAGTACTTC
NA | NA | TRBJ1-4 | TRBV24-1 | CATSESLNEKLFF | TGTGCCACCAGTGAGAGCCTGAATGAAAAACTGTTTTTT
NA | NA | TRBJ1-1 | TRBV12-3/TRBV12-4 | CASSLTLNTEAFF | TGTGCCAGCAGTTTGACATTGAACACTGAAGCTTTCTTT
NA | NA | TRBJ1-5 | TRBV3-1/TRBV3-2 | CASSQVGPGGRNQPQHF | TGTGCCAGCAGCCAAGTTGGTCCGGGTGGTCGCAATCAGCCCCAGCATTTT
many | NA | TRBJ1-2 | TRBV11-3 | CASSLDRRNYGYTF | TGTGCCAGCAGCTTAGACCGGCGGAACTATGGCTACACCTTC
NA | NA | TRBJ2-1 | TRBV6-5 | CASTKDGQGYNEQFF | TGTGCCAGCACGAAGGATGGCCAGGGCTACAATGAGCAGTTCTTC
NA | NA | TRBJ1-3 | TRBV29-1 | CSVAGGRGGNTIYF | TGCAGCGTTGCGGGGGGAAGAGGCGGAAACACCATATATTTT
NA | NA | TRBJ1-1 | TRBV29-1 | CSVQVGVKAFF | TGCAGCGTCCAAGTAGGGGTGAAAGCTTTCTTT
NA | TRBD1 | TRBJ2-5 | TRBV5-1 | CASSLGTGPQETQYF | TGCGCCAGCAGCTTGGGGACAGGGCCCCAAGAGACCCAGTACTTC
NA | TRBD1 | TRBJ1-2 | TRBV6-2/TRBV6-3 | CASSYWTGGNIGYTF | TGTGCCAGCAGTTACTGGACAGGTGGGAATATTGGCTACACCTTC
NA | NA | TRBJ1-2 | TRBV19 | CASSHLPGGYYGYTF | TGTGCCAGTAGTCACCTCCCAGGAGGCTACTATGGCTACACCTTC
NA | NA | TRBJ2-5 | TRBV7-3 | CASSLRGVQETQYF | TGTGCCAGCAGCTTAAGGGGGGTGCAAGAGACCCAGTACTTC
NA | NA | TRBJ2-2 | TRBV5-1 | CASSHRQETEELFF | TGCGCCAGCAGCCATAGACAGGAGACTGAGGAGCTGTTTTTT
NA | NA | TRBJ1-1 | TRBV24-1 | CATSESGSLNTEAFF | TGTGCCACCAGTGAATCAGGGTCGTTGAACACTGAAGCTTTCTTT
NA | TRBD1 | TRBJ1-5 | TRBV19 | CASSRHGSRQGNQPQHF | TGTGCCAGTAGTAGACATGGATCTCGACAGGGGAATCAGCCCCAGCATTTT
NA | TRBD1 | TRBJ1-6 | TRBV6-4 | CASSVGTGGSPLHF | TGTGCCAGCAGTGTGGGGACAGGGGGGTCACCCCTCCACTTT
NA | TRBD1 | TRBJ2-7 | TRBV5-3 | CARSNRQGPLEQYF | TGTGCCAGAAGCAACCGACAGGGACCCCTCGAGCAGTACTTC
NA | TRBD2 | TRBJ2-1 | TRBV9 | CASSPPRGLAGAGEQFF | TGTGCCAGCAGCCCTCCCCGAGGACTAGCGGGGGCCGGTGAGCAGTTCTTC
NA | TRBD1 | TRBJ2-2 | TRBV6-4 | CASSESDRVSYTGELFF | TGTGCCAGCAGTGAATCGGACAGGGTGTCTTACACCGGGGAGCTGTTTTTT
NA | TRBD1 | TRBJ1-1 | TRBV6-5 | CASSYGTANTEAFF | TGTGCCAGCAGTTACGGGACAGCGAACACTGAAGCTTTCTTT
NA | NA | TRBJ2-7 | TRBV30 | CAWSVGQGGYEQYF | TGTGCCTGGAGTGTCGGGCAGGGCGGCTACGAGCAGTACTTC